This entry lists 15 T cell receptor beta chains sequenced from one sample in a study of cytomegalovirus exposure and HLA in healthy donors. Use of 60 Vbeta and 13 Jbeta primers characterized the PCR. Profiling relied on immunoSEQ multiplex PCR, and the TCRdb table lists in-frame clones only, not all of them. The sample includes about 180,000 clones, 70% to 80% of them seen just once. Sequences were obtained from PBMCs. These receptors were collected from a man aged 25 to 40 in good health and CMV-seronegative.

V usage is TRBV2 and J usage is TRBJ2-7; 7 bases match TRBD1. This CDR3 is built from 14 residues. Germline CDR1 SNHLY, CDR2 FYNNEI. Trimming removed 6 bases from V and 0 bases from J; junction bases left unmatched: 5. The CDR3 loop is CASRPGQSSYEQYF. The CDR3 region has the DNA TGTGCCAGCAGGCCGGGACAGAGCTCCTACGAGCAGTACTTC. Combining the CDR3 with reference TRBV2 and TRBJ2-7 gives the whole variable domain EPEVTQTPSHQVTQMGQEVILRCVPISNHLYFYWYRQILGQKVEFLVSFYNNEISEKSEIFDDQFSVERPDGSNFTLKIRSTKLEDSAMYFCASRPGQSSYEQYFGPGTRLTVT.

This chain joins TRBV7-3 and TRBJ2-1; 7 bases map to TRBD2. The V segment lost 4 bases and the J segment 5 bases; nucleotides outside the gene matches: 2. The CDR3 contains 13 residues. Per germline, CDR1 SGHTA and CDR2 FQGTGA. This CDR3 reads CASSWGGNNEQFF. The CDR3 nucleotides read TGTGCCAGCAGCTGGGGGGGAAACAATGAGCAGTTCTTC.

The CDR3 region has the DNA TGCGCCAGCAGCTTGGGGGCAGGGCGAATGAACACTGAAGCTTTCTTT. Encoded protein: CASSLGAGRMNTEAFF. The V and J genes are TRBV5-1 and TRBJ1-1; weak D call: TRBD1 (5 bases). V was pared by 0 bases and J by 0 bases, with 12 bases between. The CDR3 has 16 amino acids. CDR1 and CDR2 (germline): SGHRS, YFSETQ. The full variable domain, completed using reference TRBV5-1 and TRBJ1-1, is KAGVTQTPRYLIKTRGQQVTLSCSPISGHRSVSWYQQTPGQGLQFLFEYFSETQRNKGNFPGRFSGRQFSNSRSEMNVSTLELGDSALYLCASSLGAGRMNTEAFFGQGTRLTVV.

The genes are TRBV5-1 and TRBJ2-2; TRBD2 might be the D (6 bases). This CDR3 comprises 17 residues. Germline loops: CDR1 SGHRS, CDR2 YFSETQ. Trimming cost V 1 base and J 0 bases, with 13 bases left between them. The CDR3 DNA is TGCGCCAGCAGCTTGCTATTAGCGGAAGCGAACACCGGGGAGCTGTTTTTT. It is translated as CASSLLLAEANTGELFF.

The chain has TRBV4-3 and TRBJ1-1; possible D gene TRBD1, 5 bases. V lost 3 bases and J lost 5, with 10 bases in between. There are 13 residues in the CDR3. Germline lookup yields CDR1 LGHNA and CDR2 YSLEER. The CDR3 here is CASSQGRGTEAFF. The CDR3 DNA sequence: TGCGCCAGCAGCCAGGGGAGGGGTACTGAAGCTTTCTTT.

The chain links TRBV4-3 to TRBJ1-2, with D maybe TRBD1 (5 bases). The CDR3 contains 17 residues. V lost 6 bases and J 0 bases, leaving 20 bases between the germline ends. CDR1 LGHNA and CDR2 YSLEER come from the germline V gene. CDR3 in DNA: TGCGCCAGCAGAAAGGGGTTGGGTTCAGGCTCTAACTATGGCTACACCTTC. This translates into CASRKGLGSGSNYGYTF.

J is TRBJ2-1 and V is TRBV27, with 7 bases lining up with TRBD2. V lost 7 bases to trimming and J lost 6 bases; unmatched junction nucleotides: 9. Germline CDR1 and CDR2: MNHEY and SMNVEV (reference sequence). The CDR3 runs to 14 residues. CDR3 loop: CASTIGRGGNEQFF. The CDR3 coding sequence is TGTGCCAGCACCATTGGTCGCGGGGGCAATGAGCAGTTCTTC.

The chain recombines TRBV5-6 with TRBJ1-5, with 7 bases aligning to TRBD1. The CDR3 has 14 amino acids. Germline loops: CDR1 SGHDT, CDR2 YYEEEE. After removal of 5 bases from V and 7 bases from J, the junction contained 9 bases not matched to a gene. CDR3 sequence: CASSTRQGGQPQHF. In DNA form, the CDR3 reads TGTGCCAGCAGTACCAGACAGGGTGGACAGCCCCAGCATTTT.

The chain recombines TRBV5-6 with TRBJ1-3; 7 positions agree with TRBD1. There are 16 residues in the CDR3. CDR1 and CDR2 (germline): SGHDT, YYEEEE. The junction had 7 bases not matched to a gene; V was cut back by 4 bases and J by 0 bases. The CDR3 reads CASSLPQGFSGNTIYF. DNA of the CDR3: TGTGCCAGCAGCCTGCCACAGGGGTTCTCTGGAAACACCATATATTTT.

For this clone: Relative to the germline gene, one junction end is altered; a read error may explain this. The DNA of the CDR3 is TGTGCCATCAGCAGAAGGGCGGGGGAGACCCAGTACTTC. Its translation is CAISRRAGETQYF. V gene TRBV15 combines with J gene TRBJ2-5, with D perhaps matching TRBD2 (6 bases). The CDR3 runs 13 residues. Germline values: CDR1 LNHNV, CDR2 YYDKDF (reference sequence).

The chain links TRBV5-1 to TRBJ2-7, with 8 bases identical to TRBD1. CDR3 size: 14 residues. After removal of 4 bases from V and 0 bases from J, the junction contained 3 bases not matched to a gene. Germline V gene lookup returns CDR1 SGHRS and CDR2 YFSETQ. CDR3 in DNA: TGCGCCAGCAGCCGACAGGGGCCCTCCTACGAGCAGTACTTC. Its protein product is CASSRQGPSYEQYF. Using reference TRBV5-1 and TRBJ2-7 for the parts outside the CDR3, the full variable domain is KAGVTQTPRYLIKTRGQQVTLSCSPISGHRSVSWYQQTPGQGLQFLFEYFSETQRNKGNFPGRFSGRQFSNSRSEMNVSTLELGDSALYLCASSRQGPSYEQYFGPGTRLTVT.

CDR3 sequence reads: CASSFLGGETQYF. In nucleotides, the CDR3 is TGTGCCAGCAGCTTCCTAGGAGGAGAGACCCAGTACTTC. The rearrangement uses TRBV5-6 and TRBJ2-5; possibly TRBD2 for D (5 bases). V lost 2 bases and J 4 bases, leaving 9 bases between the germline ends. There are 13 residues in the CDR3. CDR1 and CDR2 from the germline V gene are SGHDT and YYEEEE.

The chain combines TRBV25-1 with TRBJ2-5, with a possible D match to TRBD2 (5 bases). There are 14 residues in the CDR3. From germline, CDR1 is MGHDK and CDR2 SYGVNS. Trimming left V 1 base short and J 2 bases short, with 8 bases between. DNA for the CDR3: TGTGCCAGCAGTGAATTGACTATACAAGAGACCCAGTACTTC. Translating gives CASSELTIQETQYF.

The rearrangement joins TRBV30 to TRBJ1-5; no definite D call. The V end lost 1 base, the J end lost 3 bases, and 16 bases lay between the germline ends. This CDR3 is built from 16 residues. In germline, CDR1 is GTSNPN, CDR2 SVGIG (reference sequence). The CDR3 DNA reads TGTGCCTGGAGTGACCGGGTGTCTTCGAACAATCAGCCCCAGCATTTT. Protein product: CAWSDRVSSNNQPQHF.

The chain couples TRBV7-9 to TRBJ2-3, with 9 bases identical to TRBD2. V was pared by 5 bases and J by 2 bases, with 5 bases of the junction left unmatched. Germline-derived CDR1 and CDR2 are SEHNR and FQNEAQ (reference sequence). The CDR3 sequence is 15 residues long. The CDR3 is CASSRTSENTDTQYF. The CDR3 DNA reads TGTGCCAGCAGCAGGACTAGCGAAAACACAGATACGCAGTATTTT.